Listed here is a single T cell receptor beta chain. The junction departs from the called germline gene at one end, perhaps through a read error. Individuals drawn from 24 US areas were roughly 18 to 95 years old. Shortly before study entry, within 2 weeks, exposed participants had met a COVID-19 case. The data belong to a study of blood T cell repertoires in COVID-19. The table came from immunoSEQ multiplex PCR; TCRdb's copy has only in-frame clones and leaves some out. The sample shows 250,000 or so clones, roughly 88% of them seen only once. The TCR was taken from a woman aged 40 to 49 who had been exposed to COVID-19. Sequenced material: PBMCs or T cells enriched from blood (not recorded which).

The CDR3: CASSRRTSETDTQYF. The DNA of the CDR3 is TGTGCCAGCAGCCGGAGGACTAGCGAAACAGATACGCAGTATTTT. V and J are TRBV5-1 and TRBJ2-3, with 9 bases identical to TRBD2. This CDR3 comprises 15 residues. CDR1 and CDR2 from the germline V gene are SGHRS and YFSETQ. Using reference TRBV5-1 and TRBJ2-3 for the parts outside the CDR3, the full variable domain is KAGVTQTPRYLIKTRGQQVTLSCSPISGHRSVSWYQQTPGQGLQFLFEYFSETQRNKGNFPGRFSGRQFSNSRSEMNVSTLELGDSALYLCASSRRTSETDTQYFGPGTRLTVL.